This TCR beta chain was observed in a study of control samples from healthy donors and cancer patients (dated by TCRdb to the early 2020s). CDR1 and CDR2 (SGHTA, FQGNSA) derive from the germline V gene. Taken from cysteine to phenylalanine, the CDR3 has 13 residues. Only the CDR3 part of the read is kept: 39 bases, read in frame from the first base. Between the V and J ends, shortened by 1 base and 6 bases respectively, the junction contains 7 bases. The library was made by the immunoSEQ multiplex PCR assay. The source is immuneACCESS, and TCRdb retained only in-frame sequences with V and J called. Part of the clones is not carried over; for the studies checked, unresolved V genes explain less than half of this, and the remainder is unexplained. The sample table shows 150,000 or so clones, and 90% are seen once. About 2.7% of the sample is in the top ten clones. Notes on this clone: Its binding antigen is unknown. Base-call qualities are not available, and no considerably larger clone is one nucleotide away.

Specimen: blood. The chain links TRBV7-2 with TRBJ1-5, and TRBD1 may be the D gene, going by 6 matching bases. The source is a man between 35 and 55 years old in good health. The CDR3 here reads CASSLEGGQPQHF. DNA sequence: TGTGCCAGCAGCTTAGAGGGGGGTCAGCCCCAGCATTTT.